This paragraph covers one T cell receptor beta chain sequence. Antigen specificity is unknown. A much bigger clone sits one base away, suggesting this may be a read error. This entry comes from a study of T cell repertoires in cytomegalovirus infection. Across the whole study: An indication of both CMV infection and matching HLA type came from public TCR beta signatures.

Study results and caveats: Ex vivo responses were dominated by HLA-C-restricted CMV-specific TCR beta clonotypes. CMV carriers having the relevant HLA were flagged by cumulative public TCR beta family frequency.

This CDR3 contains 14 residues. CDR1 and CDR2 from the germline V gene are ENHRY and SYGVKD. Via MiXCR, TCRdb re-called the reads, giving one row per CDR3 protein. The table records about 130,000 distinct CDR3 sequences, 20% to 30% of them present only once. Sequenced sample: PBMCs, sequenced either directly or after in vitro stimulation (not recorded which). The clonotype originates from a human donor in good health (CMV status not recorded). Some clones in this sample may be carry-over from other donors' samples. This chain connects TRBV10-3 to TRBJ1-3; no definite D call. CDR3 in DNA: TGTGACATCAGTGGAGAGAGTGGTAGAAACACCATATATTTT. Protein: CDISGESGRNTIYF.